The source of this TCR beta chain is a study of T-cell reconstitution after alpha-beta-depleted transplantation in children (dated by TCRdb to 2016 to 2017). With respect to the entire study: Using TCR repertoire profiling, the study quantitatively followed how T-cell immune reconstitution unfolded in children after TCRalphabeta/CD19-depleted allogeneic hematopoietic cell transplantation.

The investigation overall reported the following: The apparently early recovery of alphabetaT-cell counts about two months after transplant reportedly depended on only several hundred rapidly expanded clones that came from non-depleted graft cells. The frequencies of hyperexpanded clones fell over the following months, and after one year, T-cell counts and TCRbeta diversity were mostly attributed to newly produced T cells. The high TCRbeta diversity at day 60 in some patients was ascribed to recipient T cells and intrathymic progenitors that had survived conditioning.

This clonotype showed up just a few times. Which antigen it targets is not known. There are no base qualities to consult, and no much larger clone falls within one base. The treatment or condition label, as the study defines it: allogeneic hematopoietic cell transplantation with graft depleted of TCRalphabeta T cells and CD19 B cells. The transplant recipients were children given TCRalphabeta/CD19-depleted allogeneic hematopoietic cell grafts. Between the V and J ends, shortened by 4 bases and 4 bases respectively, the junction contains 8 bases. Its CDR3 holds 12 amino acids, cysteine through phenylalanine. Here the CDR3 DNA is all that survives: 36 bases in frame from base 1. The germline V gene (reference sequence) yields SGHKS for CDR1 and YYEKEE for CDR2. The library was prepared using PCR. The run used an Illumina HiSeq 2500. Molecular barcoding was employed in the preparation of TCR libraries, with unique molecular identifiers being used to normalize TCRbeta repertoire quantification. TCRdb cleaned the public reads at Q25 with fastp, built clones with MiXCR and kept in-frame beta chains. Entries that share a CDR3 protein sequence are merged under the most common genes and DNA. In all, the sample holds 540,000 or so distinct CDR3 sequences, and roughly 23% of those were seen once. The ten largest account for less than 15% of the sample.

The sequence was collected from a boy in the first two years of life who had a stem cell transplant for acute myeloid leukemia, so the T cells may come from the graft donor. The sequenced sample was PBMCs, mostly from graft donor cells, obtained 360 days after TCRalphabeta/CD19-depleted stem cell transplant. The sequence links TRBV5-5 to TRBJ1-1, and TRBD1 may be the D gene, going by 5 matching bases. The DNA sequence reads TGTGCCAGCAGCCCCGGGACCACTGAAGCTTTCTTT. This codes for CASSPGTTEAFF.